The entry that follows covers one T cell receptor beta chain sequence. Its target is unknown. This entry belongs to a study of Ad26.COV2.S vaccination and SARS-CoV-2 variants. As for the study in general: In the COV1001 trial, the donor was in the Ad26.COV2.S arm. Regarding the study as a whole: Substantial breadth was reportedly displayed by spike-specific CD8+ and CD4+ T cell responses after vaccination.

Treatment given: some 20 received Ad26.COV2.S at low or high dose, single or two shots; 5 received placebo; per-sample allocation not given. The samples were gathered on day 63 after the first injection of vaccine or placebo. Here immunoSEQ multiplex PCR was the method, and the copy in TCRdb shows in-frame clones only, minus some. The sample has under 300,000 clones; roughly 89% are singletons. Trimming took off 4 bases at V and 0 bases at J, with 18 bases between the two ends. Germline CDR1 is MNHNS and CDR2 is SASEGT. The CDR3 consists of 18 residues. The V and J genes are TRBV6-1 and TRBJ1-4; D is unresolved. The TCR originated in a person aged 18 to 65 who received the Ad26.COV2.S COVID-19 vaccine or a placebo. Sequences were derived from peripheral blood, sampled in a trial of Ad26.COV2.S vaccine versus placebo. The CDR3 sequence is CASSGSASVTATNEKLFF. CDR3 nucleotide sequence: TGTGCCAGCAGTGGGTCAGCAAGCGTCACAGCAACTAATGAAAAACTGTTTTTT.